What follows describes a single T cell receptor (beta chain). The data belong to a study of blood T cell repertoires in COVID-19. Participant ages covered about 18 to 100 years across about 25 US areas. Clones were sequenced by immunoSEQ multiplex PCR, and TCRdb holds only the in-frame ones, with some missing. The sample has roughly 240,000 clones, 80% to 90% seen once. Sequencing was carried out using PBMCs or T cells enriched from blood (not recorded which). The receptor comes from a woman aged 25 to 39 with acute COVID-19.

CDR3 DNA sequence: TGTGCCAGCAGCGCCGAGCGACAGGAAATCTCCTACGAGCAGTACTTC. This gives the protein CASSAERQEISYEQYF. The chain couples TRBV5-5 to TRBJ2-7; tentative D call: TRBD1 (6 bases). In germline, CDR1 is SGHKS, CDR2 YYEKEE (reference sequence). The CDR3 loop spans 16 amino acids. Trimming pared 4 bases from V and 0 bases from J, leaving 17 bases between.